The clone carrying this T cell receptor (beta chain) was picked up a small number of times. The record originates from a study of patients and donors after allogeneic stem cell transplantation. Via MiXCR, TCRdb re-called the RT-PCR reads, giving one row per CDR3 protein. The repertoire holds around 4,100 distinct CDR3 sequences, roughly a quarter seen once, with roughly 17% in the top ten. Specimen: blood, either unsorted or a sorted T cell fraction (not recorded which). The source of this sequence is a human donor who was either an allogeneic HSCT recipient or a stem cell or donor lymphocyte infusion donor (not recorded which). It is not recorded whose cells these are; they may come from a transplant donor.

Written as DNA, the CDR3 is TGTGCCAGCAGCCGGGGGCTTAGCAATCAGCCCCAGCATTTT. Translated: CASSRGLSNQPQHF. V and J are TRBV5-5 and TRBJ1-5, with a tentative D call TRBD1 (6 bases). The CDR3 sequence is 14 residues long. Germline CDR1 is SGHKS and CDR2 is YYEKEE (reference sequence). Trimming took 4 bases from V and 0 from J, leaving 8 bases between them.